Below are 17 T cell receptor beta chains sequenced from a single sample in a study of Ad26.COV2.S vaccination and SARS-CoV-2 variants. Some clones are missing from TCRdb's copy, which holds only in-frame ones; the method was immunoSEQ multiplex PCR. The sample consists of approximately 420,000 clones, around 85% of them appearing once. Specified treatment: over 15 received Ad26.COV2.S at low or high dose, single or two shots; roughly 5 received placebo; per-sample allocation not given. The investigators took samples on day 63 after the first vaccine or placebo injection. The sample was peripheral blood, taken in a trial of Ad26.COV2.S vaccine versus placebo. These receptor sequences come from a person between 18 and 65 years old who received the Ad26.COV2.S COVID-19 vaccine or a placebo.

The V gene is TRBV28, the J gene TRBJ1-2, with D tentatively TRBD1 (5 bases). The germline CDR1 and CDR2 sequences are MDHEN and SYDVKM. Trimming removed 1 base from V and 5 bases from J, with 11 bases in between. This CDR3 region has 14 residues. The CDR3 protein is CASSLLGPLYGYTF. The DNA of the CDR3 is TGTGCCAGCAGTTTATTGGGGCCCCTTTATGGCTACACCTTC.

J is TRBJ1-5 and V is TRBV10-1; TRBD1 aligns across 7 bases. The CDR3 length is 17 residues. Germline loops: CDR1 WNHNN, CDR2 SYGVQD (reference sequence). Trimming removed 2 bases from V and 1 base from J; junction bases left unmatched: 8. Written as DNA, the CDR3 is TGCGCCAGCAGTGAGAGAAGACAGGGTGGGAGCAATCAGCCCCAGCATTTT. Its translation is CASSERRQGGSNQPQHF.

The genes are TRBV6-5 and TRBJ1-6; 7 nucleotides agree with TRBD1. With 5 bases clipped from V and 7 bases from J, the junction kept 5 bases outside the gene matches. The germline CDR1 and CDR2 sequences are MNHEY and SVGAGI. CDR3 size: 14 residues. CDR3 in amino acids: CASSPTGSNSPLHF. The CDR3 DNA follows: TGTGCCAGCAGTCCGACAGGGAGCAATTCACCCCTCCACTTT.

The rearrangement uses TRBV9 and TRBJ1-2, with D hard to call. Deletions cut 0 bases from V and 4 bases from J, with 7 bases between. Germline CDR1 reads SGDLS; CDR2 reads YYNGEE. The CDR3 is 13 amino acids. CDR3 residues: CASSVGVTYGYTF. The CDR3 nucleotides are TGTGCCAGCAGCGTAGGAGTAACCTATGGCTACACCTTC. Full variable domain (rest looked up from reference TRBV9 and TRBJ1-2): DSGVTQTPKHLITATGQRVTLRCSPRSGDLSVYWYQQSLDQGLQFLIQYYNGEERAKGNILERFSAQQFPDLHSELNLSSLELGDSALYFCASSVGVTYGYTFGSGTRLTVV.

This chain links TRBV5-6 with TRBJ2-3, with D uncertain. Per germline, CDR1 SGHDT and CDR2 YYEEEE. CDR3 length: 13 residues. V dropped 6 bases and J dropped 4 bases, with 12 bases sitting between them. CDR3 bases: TGTGCCAGCACCCGAGCTCTAGCAGATACGCAGTATTTT. Protein sequence: CASTRALADTQYF.

This clone was observed a few times. The rearrangement joins TRBV5-1 to TRBJ1-6; 7 nucleotides match TRBD1. The trim removed 2 bases at V and 6 bases at J, leaving 2 bases unmatched. Per germline, CDR1 SGHRS and CDR2 YFSETQ. The CDR3 is 14 residues long. In nucleotides, the CDR3 is TGCGCCAGCAGCTTCAGACAGGGTAATTCACCCCTCCACTTT. It codes for CASSFRQGNSPLHF.

With regard to this clone: An end of the junction does not agree with germline; a read error may underlie this. The V and J genes are TRBV7-7 and TRBJ2-5; D call uncertain. Germline lookup yields CDR1 SSHAT and CDR2 FNYEAQ (reference sequence). The CDR3 spans 15 residues. Here the CDR3 DNA reads TGTGCTAGCAGCCCCCAATTGGCGGAAAAAGAGACCCAGTACTTC. This encodes CASSPQLAEKETQYF.

The chain recombines TRBV7-9 with TRBJ2-5; 9 bases align to TRBD2. The CDR3 runs 16 residues. V was pared by 1 base and J by 1 base, with 4 bases of the junction left unmatched. CDR1 and CDR2 from the germline V gene are SEHNR and FQNEAQ (reference sequence). DNA for the CDR3: TGTGCCAGCAGCTTAGTTCTAGCGGGGTTCCAAGAGACCCAGTACTTC. As protein: CASSLVLAGFQETQYF.

The chain links TRBV7-2 to TRBJ2-1; no definite D call. There are 16 residues in the CDR3. CDR1 SGHTA and CDR2 FQGNSA come from the germline V gene. V lost 5 bases and J 1 base, leaving 15 bases between the germline ends. For the CDR3, the DNA is TGTGCCAGCAGCGCGCGAAGAGCTAATTCCTACAATGAGCAGTTCTTC. Its protein product is CASSARRANSYNEQFF.

V is TRBV6-5 and J is TRBJ2-7; D may be TRBD2 (6 bases). In germline, CDR1 is MNHEY, CDR2 SVGAGI. V shed 6 bases and J shed 2 bases, with 17 bases lying between them. CDR3 length: 15 amino acids. The CDR3, as DNA: TGTGCCAGCAGCCTGCTTACACGGGGGACCTACGAGCAGTACTTC. This gives the protein CASSLLTRGTYEQYF.

The gene calls are TRBV18 and TRBJ2-7; 10 bases are shared with TRBD2. The CDR3 runs 15 residues. The germline CDR1 and CDR2 sequences are KGHSH and LQKENI. V lost 0 bases, J lost 4 bases, and 3 bases stayed unmatched. Here the CDR3 DNA reads TGTGCCAGCTCACCACCGAATAGCGGGGGGTACGAGCAGTACTTC. Translating gives CASSPPNSGGYEQYF.

The rearrangement uses TRBV28 and TRBJ1-2; unclear D gene. V was pared by 6 bases and J by 2 bases, with 7 bases between. Per germline, CDR1 MDHEN and CDR2 SYDVKM. The CDR3 loop spans 12 amino acids. CDR3 DNA: TGTGCCAGCAGATCAAAAAACTATGGCTACACCTTC. It codes for CASRSKNYGYTF.

The chain combines TRBV6-1 with TRBJ2-3; unclear D gene. Per germline, CDR1 MNHNS and CDR2 SASEGT. The CDR3 sequence is 15 residues long. V was cut by 2 bases and J by 4 bases, with 13 bases left in between. CDR3 DNA: TGTGCCAGCAGTGAACTAGTAGGCAGCGCAGATACGCAGTATTTT. Its translation is CASSELVGSADTQYF.

The V call is TRBV7-9, the J call TRBJ1-2; D is unresolved. Trimming stripped 4 bases from V and 5 bases from J, with 14 bases between. The germline gives CDR1 SEHNR, CDR2 FQNEAQ (reference sequence). CDR3 length: 14 residues. The CDR3 DNA sequence: TGTGCCAGCAGCTCACCCCCGGAGGCGTATGGCTACACCTTC. This codes for CASSSPPEAYGYTF.

The chain has TRBV6-5 and TRBJ1-1; 8 nucleotides match TRBD1. CDR3 length equals 15 residues. Germline CDR1 is MNHEY and CDR2 is SVGAGI. V lost 2 bases and J lost 9; bases outside the gene matches: 11. The CDR3 DNA sequence: TGTGCCAGCAGTTACGATAGAGGACAGGGAGTGAAAGCTTTCTTT. This codes for CASSYDRGQGVKAFF.

The rearrangement joins TRBV30 to TRBJ2-7; perhaps TRBD1 as D (5 bases). This CDR3 spans 14 amino acids. Germline V gene data show CDR1 as GTSNPN and CDR2 as SVGIG (reference sequence). V was cut by 2 bases and J by 0 bases, with 11 bases left in between. CDR3 amino acids: CAWSLGASSYEQYF. CDR3 nucleotide sequence: TGTGCCTGGAGTCTAGGGGCGAGCTCCTACGAGCAGTACTTC.

The rearrangement uses TRBV18 and TRBJ2-2, with 10 nucleotides matching TRBD2. CDR3 size: 17 residues. The germline V gene encodes CDR1 KGHSH and CDR2 LQKENI. V was pared by 0 bases and J by 7 bases, with 8 bases of the junction left unmatched. The CDR3 bases are TGTGCCAGCTCACCACCGACAGCGGGGGGGCCCGTCGGGGAGCTGTTTTTT. Protein sequence: CASSPPTAGGPVGELFF.